The 5 T cell receptor beta chains given below trace back to one sample, sequenced in a study of T-cell memory formation after mild COVID-19. In TCRdb, the 5' RACE reads were re-called with MiXCR into one record per CDR3 protein. This table has 360,000 or so distinct CDR3 sequences, 28% appearing once. The sample taken for sequencing was PBMCs or a T cell subset sorted from them (not recorded which). These receptors originate from an adult woman who had mild COVID-19 (a few samples of this study predate the infection). Cell type and time point are not known.

This clonotype showed up just a few times. The chain is built from TRBV7-2 and TRBJ1-5; D remains unclear. The V gene lost 4 bases and the J gene lost 0 bases, with 4 bases spanning the gap. Germline V gene data show CDR1 as SGHTA and CDR2 as FQGNSA. The CDR3 runs to 13 residues. CDR3 loop: CASSWDSNQPQHF. The CDR3 region has the DNA TGTGCCAGCAGCTGGGATAGCAATCAGCCCCAGCATTTT.

This clonotype was seen a few times. This chain joins TRBV24-1 and TRBJ2-7, with D possibly TRBD1 on 5 matching bases. This CDR3 spans 14 amino acids. CDR1 is KGHDR and CDR2 is SFDVKD in the germline V gene. V was trimmed by 2 bases and J by 5 bases, leaving 12 bases between them. The CDR3 reads CATSDWQGNNEQYF. CDR3 in DNA: TGTGCCACCAGTGATTGGCAGGGTAACAACGAGCAGTACTTC.

The J gene is TRBJ2-5, the V gene TRBV2; D remains ambiguous. Germline lookup yields CDR1 SNHLY and CDR2 FYNNEI. The CDR3 totals 14 residues. Trimming cost V 3 bases and J 2 bases, with 10 bases left between them. The CDR3 protein is CASSDGRLQETQYF. DNA of the CDR3: TGTGCCAGCAGTGATGGGCGGCTACAAGAGACCCAGTACTTC.

The chain couples TRBV5-6 to TRBJ2-1; 10 bases align to TRBD2. This CDR3 has 17 amino acids. Germline trimming cut 0 bases from V and 10 bases from J; bases unmatched to any gene: 13. The germline V gene has CDR1 SGHDT and CDR2 YYEEEE. In DNA form, the CDR3 reads TGTGCCAGCAGCTTGGGATGGGGGACTAGCGTCATTGGCGAGCAGTTCTTC. Its translation is CASSLGWGTSVIGEQFF.

This clonotype has just a few counts. V is TRBV7-9 and J is TRBJ2-7; 11 nucleotides align to TRBD2. The germline CDR1 and CDR2 sequences are SEHNR and FQNEAQ (reference sequence). This CDR3 is built from 14 residues. J was trimmed by 3 bases and V by 5 bases; bases with no gene match: 3. The CDR3 reads CASSRLAGFYEQYF. The CDR3 DNA is TGTGCCAGCAGCCGACTAGCGGGGTTCTACGAGCAGTACTTC.